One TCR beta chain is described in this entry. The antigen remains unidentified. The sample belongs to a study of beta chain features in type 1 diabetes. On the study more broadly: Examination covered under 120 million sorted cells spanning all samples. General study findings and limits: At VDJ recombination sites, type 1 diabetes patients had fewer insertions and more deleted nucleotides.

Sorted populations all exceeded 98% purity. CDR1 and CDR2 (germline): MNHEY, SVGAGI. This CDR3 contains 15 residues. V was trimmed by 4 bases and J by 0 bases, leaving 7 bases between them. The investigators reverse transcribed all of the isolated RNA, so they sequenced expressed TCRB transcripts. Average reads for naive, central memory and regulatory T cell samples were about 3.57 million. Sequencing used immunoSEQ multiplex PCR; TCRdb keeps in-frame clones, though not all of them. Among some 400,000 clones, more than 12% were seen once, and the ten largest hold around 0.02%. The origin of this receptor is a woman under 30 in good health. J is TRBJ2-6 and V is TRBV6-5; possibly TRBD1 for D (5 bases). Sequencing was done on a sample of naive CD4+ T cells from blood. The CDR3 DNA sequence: TGTGCCAGCAGTTCAACAGGCTCTGGGGCCAACGTCCTGACTTTC. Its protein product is CASSSTGSGANVLTF.